This T cell receptor (beta chain) was captured in a study of CD8+ T cells in alopecia areata. Study in general: Those treated were given oral tofacitinib at 5 to 10 mg twice daily. Disease severity was quantified as SALT score of affected scalp area.

cDNA reverse transcribed from extracted RNA served as the sequencing template. The table came from immunoSEQ multiplex PCR; TCRdb's copy has only in-frame clones and leaves some out. The repertoire has 60,000 to 85,000 clones, approximately 64% of them found once; the top ten carry roughly a quarter. Germline CDR1 is SEHNR and CDR2 is FQNEAQ (reference sequence). Trimming left V 5 bases short and J 5 bases short, with 12 bases between. This CDR3 is 13 amino acids long. Treatment: oral pan-JAK inhibitor, 5-10 mg twice daily. Regarding the study as a whole: Since there was just one nonresponder, nobody can yet say how baseline CD8+ expansion ties to response.

Points on this clone: Its antigen is still unknown.

This specimen consisted of CD8+ T cells sorted from blood, obtained at week 24, from a patient treated with tofacitinib. The chain links TRBV7-9 to TRBJ2-5, with D perhaps matching TRBD2 (5 bases). This sequence originates from a human donor with alopecia areata. The CDR3 nucleotides are TGTGCCAGCAGCCCACCAGGCGGGGAGACCCAGTACTTC. Translating it yields CASSPPGGETQYF.